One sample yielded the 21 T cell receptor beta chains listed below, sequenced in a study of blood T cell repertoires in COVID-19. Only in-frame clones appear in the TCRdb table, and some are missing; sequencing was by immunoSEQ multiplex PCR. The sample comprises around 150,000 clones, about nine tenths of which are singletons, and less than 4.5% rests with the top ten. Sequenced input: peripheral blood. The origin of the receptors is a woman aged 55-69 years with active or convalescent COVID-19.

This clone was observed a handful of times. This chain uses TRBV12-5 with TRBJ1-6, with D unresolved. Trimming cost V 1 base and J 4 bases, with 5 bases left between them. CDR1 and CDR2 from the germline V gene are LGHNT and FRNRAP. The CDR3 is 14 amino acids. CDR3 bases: TGTGCTAGTGGTTTGGGCCAGTATAATTCACCCCTCCACTTT. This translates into CASGLGQYNSPLHF.

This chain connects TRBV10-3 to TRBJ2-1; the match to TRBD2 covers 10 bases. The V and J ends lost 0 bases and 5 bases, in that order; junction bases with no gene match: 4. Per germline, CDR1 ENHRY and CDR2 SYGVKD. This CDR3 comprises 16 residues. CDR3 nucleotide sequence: TGTGCCATCAGTGAGTCGGCTAGCGGGGGAGACAATGAGCAGTTCTTC. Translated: CAISESASGGDNEQFF.

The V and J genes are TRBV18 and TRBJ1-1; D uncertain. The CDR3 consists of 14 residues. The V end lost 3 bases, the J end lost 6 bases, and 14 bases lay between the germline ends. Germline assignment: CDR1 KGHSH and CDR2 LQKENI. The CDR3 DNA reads TGTGCCAGCTCACCCCAGGAGGGCGCCGCTGAAGCTTTCTTT. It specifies CASSPQEGAAEAFF.

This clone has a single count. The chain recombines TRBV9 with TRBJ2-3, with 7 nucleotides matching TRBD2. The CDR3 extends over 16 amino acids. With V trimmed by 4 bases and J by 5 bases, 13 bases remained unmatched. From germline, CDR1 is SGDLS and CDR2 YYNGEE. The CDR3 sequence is CASSTRGGGLGDTQYF. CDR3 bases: TGTGCCAGCAGCACAAGGGGCGGGGGACTTGGAGATACGCAGTATTTT. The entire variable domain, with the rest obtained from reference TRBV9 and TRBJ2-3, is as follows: DSGVTQTPKHLITATGQRVTLRCSPRSGDLSVYWYQQSLDQGLQFLIQYYNGEERAKGNILERFSAQQFPDLHSELNLSSLELGDSALYFCASSTRGGGLGDTQYFGPGTRLTVL.

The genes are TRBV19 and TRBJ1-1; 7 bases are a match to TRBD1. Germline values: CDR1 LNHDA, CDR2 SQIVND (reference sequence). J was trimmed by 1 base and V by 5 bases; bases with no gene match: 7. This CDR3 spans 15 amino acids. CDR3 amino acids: CASSVIGGPNTEAFF. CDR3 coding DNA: TGTGCCAGTAGTGTAATAGGGGGCCCGAACACTGAAGCTTTCTTT. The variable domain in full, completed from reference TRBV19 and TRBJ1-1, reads DGGITQSPKYLFRKEGQNVTLSCEQNLNHDAMYWYRQDPGQGLRLIYYSQIVNDFQKGDIAEGYSVSREKKESFPLTVTSAQKNPTAFYLCASSVIGGPNTEAFFGQGTRLTVV.

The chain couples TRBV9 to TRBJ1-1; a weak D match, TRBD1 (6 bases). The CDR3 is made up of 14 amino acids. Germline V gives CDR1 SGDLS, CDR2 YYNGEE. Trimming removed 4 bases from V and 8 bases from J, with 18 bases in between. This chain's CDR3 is CASSSGGGVREAFF. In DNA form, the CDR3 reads TGTGCCAGCAGCAGCGGCGGGGGCGTCAGGGAAGCTTTCTTT.

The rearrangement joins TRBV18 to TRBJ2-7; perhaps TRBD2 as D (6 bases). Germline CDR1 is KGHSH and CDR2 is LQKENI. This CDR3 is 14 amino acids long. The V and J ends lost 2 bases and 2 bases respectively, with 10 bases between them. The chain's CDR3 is CASSPSEGPYEQYF. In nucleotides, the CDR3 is TGTGCCAGCTCACCATCGGAGGGTCCCTACGAGCAGTACTTC.

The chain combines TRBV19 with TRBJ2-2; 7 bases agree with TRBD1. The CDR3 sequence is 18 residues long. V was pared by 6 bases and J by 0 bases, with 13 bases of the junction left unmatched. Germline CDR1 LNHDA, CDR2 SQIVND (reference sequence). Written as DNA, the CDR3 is TGTGCCAGTAGGCTAAAAGGGACAGCCTATGCGAACACCGGGGAGCTGTTTTTT. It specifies CASRLKGTAYANTGELFF. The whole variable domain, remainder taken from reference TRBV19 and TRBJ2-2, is DGGITQSPKYLFRKEGQNVTLSCEQNLNHDAMYWYRQDPGQGLRLIYYSQIVNDFQKGDIAEGYSVSREKKESFPLTVTSAQKNPTAFYLCASRLKGTAYANTGELFFGEGSRLTVL.

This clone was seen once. This CDR3 reads CASSLDGTEAFF. Here the CDR3 DNA reads TGTGCCAGCAGCTTGGACGGGACTGAAGCTTTCTTT. The gene calls are TRBV5-4 and TRBJ1-1; D unclear. Between the trimmed V and J ends, which lost 0 bases and 5 bases, there was a span of 5 bases. CDR3 length: 12 amino acids. CDR1 SGHNT and CDR2 YYREEE come from the germline V gene (reference sequence).

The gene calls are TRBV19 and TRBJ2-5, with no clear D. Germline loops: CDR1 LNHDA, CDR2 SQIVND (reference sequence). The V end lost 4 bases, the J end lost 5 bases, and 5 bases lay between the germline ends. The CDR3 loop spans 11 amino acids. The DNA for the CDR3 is TGTGCCAGTAGTAACAGTGAGACCCAGTACTTC. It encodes CASSNSETQYF.

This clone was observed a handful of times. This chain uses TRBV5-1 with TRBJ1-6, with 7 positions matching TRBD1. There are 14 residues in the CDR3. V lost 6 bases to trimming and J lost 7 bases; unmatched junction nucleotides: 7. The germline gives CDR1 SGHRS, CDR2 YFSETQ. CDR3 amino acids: CASKRSGGNSPLHF. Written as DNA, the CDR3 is TGCGCCAGCAAGCGTTCAGGGGGGAATTCACCCCTCCACTTT. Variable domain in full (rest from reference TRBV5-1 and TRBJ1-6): KAGVTQTPRYLIKTRGQQVTLSCSPISGHRSVSWYQQTPGQGLQFLFEYFSETQRNKGNFPGRFSGRQFSNSRSEMNVSTLELGDSALYLCASKRSGGNSPLHFGNGTRLTVT.

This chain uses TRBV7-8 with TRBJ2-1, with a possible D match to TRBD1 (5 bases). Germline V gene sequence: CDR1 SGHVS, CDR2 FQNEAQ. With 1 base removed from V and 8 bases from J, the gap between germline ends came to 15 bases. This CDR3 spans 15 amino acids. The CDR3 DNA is TGTGCCAGCAGCTTAGGTTCAGGGCGGTTCGATGAGCAGTTCTTC. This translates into CASSLGSGRFDEQFF.

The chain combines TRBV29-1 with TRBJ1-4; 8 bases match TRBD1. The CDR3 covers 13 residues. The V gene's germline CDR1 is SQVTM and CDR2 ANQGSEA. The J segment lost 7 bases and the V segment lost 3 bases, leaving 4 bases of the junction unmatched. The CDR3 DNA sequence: TGCAGCGTTGAGAGGCAGGGGGCTGAAAAACTGTTTTTT. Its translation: CSVERQGAEKLFF. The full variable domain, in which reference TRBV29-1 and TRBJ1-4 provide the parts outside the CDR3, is SAVISQKPSRDICQRGTSLTIQCQVDSQVTMMFWYRQQPGQSLTLIATANQGSEATYESGFVIDKFPISRPNLTFSTLTVSNMSPEDSSIYLCSVERQGAEKLFFGSGTQLSVL.

DNA for the CDR3: TGTGCCAGCAGCGCAGGTATTACTGGCACAGATACGCAGTATTTT. Its translation is CASSAGITGTDTQYF. The rearrangement links TRBV9 to TRBJ2-3; no reliable D call. The ends were cut back, 3 bases at V and 1 base at J, with 12 bases in the middle. CDR1 and CDR2 (germline): SGDLS, YYNGEE. This CDR3 is built from 15 residues.

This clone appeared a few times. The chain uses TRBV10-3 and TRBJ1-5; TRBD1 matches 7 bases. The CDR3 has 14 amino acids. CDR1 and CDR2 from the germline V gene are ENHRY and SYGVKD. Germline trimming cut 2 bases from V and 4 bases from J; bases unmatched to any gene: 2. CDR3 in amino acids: CAISEGTANQPQHF. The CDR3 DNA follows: TGTGCCATCAGTGAGGGGACAGCAAATCAGCCCCAGCATTTT.

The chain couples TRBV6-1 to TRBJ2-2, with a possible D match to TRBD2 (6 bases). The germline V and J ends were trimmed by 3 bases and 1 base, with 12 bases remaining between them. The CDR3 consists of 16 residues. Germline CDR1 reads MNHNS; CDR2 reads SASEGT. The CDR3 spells CASSDHHSGNTGELFF. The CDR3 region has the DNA TGTGCCAGCAGTGACCATCATAGCGGGAACACCGGGGAGCTGTTTTTT.

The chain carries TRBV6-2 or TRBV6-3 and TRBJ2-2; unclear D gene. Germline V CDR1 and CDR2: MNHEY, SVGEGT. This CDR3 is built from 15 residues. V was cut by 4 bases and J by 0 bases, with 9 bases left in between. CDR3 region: CASSLGTSNTGELFF. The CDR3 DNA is TGTGCCAGCAGTTTGGGCACATCGAACACCGGGGAGCTGTTTTTT.

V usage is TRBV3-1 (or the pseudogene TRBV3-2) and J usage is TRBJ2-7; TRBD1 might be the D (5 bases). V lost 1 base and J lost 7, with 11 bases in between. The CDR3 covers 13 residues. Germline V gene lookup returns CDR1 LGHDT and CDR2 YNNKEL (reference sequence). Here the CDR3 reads CASSQGQGKEQYF. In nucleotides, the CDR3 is TGTGCCAGCAGCCAAGGCCAGGGTAAAGAGCAGTACTTC.

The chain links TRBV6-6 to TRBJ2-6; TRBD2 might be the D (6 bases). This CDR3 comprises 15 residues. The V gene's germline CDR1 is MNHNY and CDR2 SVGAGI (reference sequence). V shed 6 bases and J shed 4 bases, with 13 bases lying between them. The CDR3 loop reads CASSPGVSGANVLTF. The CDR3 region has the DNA TGTGCCAGCAGCCCGGGGGTGTCGGGGGCCAACGTCCTGACTTTC.

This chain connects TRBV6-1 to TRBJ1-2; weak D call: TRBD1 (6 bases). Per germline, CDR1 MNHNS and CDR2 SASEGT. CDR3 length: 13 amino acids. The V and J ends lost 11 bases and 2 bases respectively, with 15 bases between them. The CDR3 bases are TGTGCCGGACTGGACAGTTTGAACTATGGCTACACCTTC. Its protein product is CAGLDSLNYGYTF.

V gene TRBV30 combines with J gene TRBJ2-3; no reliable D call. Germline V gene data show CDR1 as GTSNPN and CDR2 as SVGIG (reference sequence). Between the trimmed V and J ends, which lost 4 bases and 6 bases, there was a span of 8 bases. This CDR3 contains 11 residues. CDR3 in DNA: TGTGCCTGGAAAATCGGGGATACGCAGTATTTT. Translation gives CAWKIGDTQYF.